This TCR beta chain came from a study of tissue T cells after allogeneic stem cell transplantation. Study details: This research-autopsy study prospectively enrolled adult allogeneic hematopoietic cell transplant recipients with steroid-refractory graft-versus-host disease.

The germline gives CDR1 SNHLY, CDR2 FYNNEI. The CDR3 is 15 residues long. The trim removed 6 bases at V and 5 bases at J, leaving 12 bases unmatched. Study-wide results and caveats: TCR repertoires tracked anatomic similarity, regardless of disease or transplant status. The patient cohort was small and clinically heterogeneous, with limited sampling depth.

Details on this clone: Antigen: not known.

TCRdb keeps only in-frame clones here, not all; method: immunoSEQ multiplex PCR. The sample consists of about 42,000 clones, approximately 92% of them appearing once. J is TRBJ2-5 and V is TRBV2, with 7 nucleotides matching TRBD1. Specimen: blood, collected before transplantation. The origin of this receptor is a woman aged 35-70 years who later had graft-versus-host disease after an allogeneic stem cell transplant. The CDR3 loop is CASSPRTGGEETQYF. CDR3 nucleotides: TGTGCCAGCAGCCCCAGGACAGGTGGGGAGGAGACCCAGTACTTC. Drawing the rest from reference TRBV2 and TRBJ2-5, the complete variable domain is EPEVTQTPSHQVTQMGQEVILRCVPISNHLYFYWYRQILGQKVEFLVSFYNNEISEKSEIFDDQFSVERPDGSNFTLKIRSTKLEDSAMYFCASSPRTGGEETQYFGPGTRLLVL.